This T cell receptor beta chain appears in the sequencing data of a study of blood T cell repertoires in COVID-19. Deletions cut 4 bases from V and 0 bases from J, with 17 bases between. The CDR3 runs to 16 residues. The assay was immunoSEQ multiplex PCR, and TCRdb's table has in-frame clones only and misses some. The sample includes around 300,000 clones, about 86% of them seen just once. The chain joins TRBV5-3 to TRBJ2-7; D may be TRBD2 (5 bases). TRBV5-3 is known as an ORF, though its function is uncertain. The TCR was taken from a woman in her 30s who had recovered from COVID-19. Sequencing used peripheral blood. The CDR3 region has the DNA TGTGCCAGAAGCAGTCGAGGGCCTCCCAGCTCCTACGAGCAGTACTTC. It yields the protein CARSSRGPPSSYEQYF.